This TCR beta chain was captured by sequencing in a study of blood T cell repertoires in COVID-19. Study as a whole: Acute and convalescent COVID-19 specimens originated in the United States, Italy and Spain. In each case, the material was cDNA or gDNA derived from T cells, B-cell-depleted T cells, or PBMCs.

The V gene's germline CDR1 is SNHLY and CDR2 FYNNEI. J lost 4 bases, V lost 5 bases, and 3 bases had no gene match. This CDR3 is 13 amino acids long. As handled by the study authors: Nucleated cell number was recorded as an estimate derived from reference gene primer amplification. TCRdb's copy holds only in-frame clones and misses some; the assay was immunoSEQ multiplex PCR. Clonal size and the V and J genes are those of that table, whereas D and trimming came from the DNA. The sample lists around 120,000 clones, around 81% occurring once. The source material was peripheral blood. This clonotype was sampled from a man aged 70 or older with acute or convalescent COVID-19. The chain has TRBV2 and TRBJ1-1; 8 nucleotides line up with TRBD1. CDR3 nucleotide sequence: TGTGCCAGCAGTTCCGACAGGGGCACTGAAGCTTTCTTT. Its protein product is CASSSDRGTEAFF.